This T cell receptor beta chain was captured in a study of blood T cell repertoires in COVID-19. In this sample, this clone turned up once. Original methodology: Nucleated cell counts were estimated from reference gene primer amplification. TCRdb's copy holds only in-frame clones and misses some; the assay was immunoSEQ multiplex PCR. V and J calls and clone size come straight from that table; D and trimming were deduced from the DNA. The sample records 200,000 to 250,000 clones, 80% to 90% being singletons. Germline CDR1 is MDHEN and CDR2 is SYDVKM. The CDR3 is 19 residues long. Germline trimming cut 3 bases from V and 0 bases from J; bases unmatched to any gene: 9.

Input material: peripheral blood. This clonotype was obtained from a man in his fifties or sixties who had recovered from COVID-19. This chain connects TRBV28 to TRBJ1-5, with TRBD1 identical over 12 bases. In nucleotides, the CDR3 is TGTGCCAGCAGTTTGCCGGGACAGGGGGCCTGGAGTAGCAATCAGCCCCAGCATTTT. The encoded protein is CASSLPGQGAWSSNQPQHF.